A single sample is the source of the 10 T cell receptor beta chains below, sequenced in a study of blood T cell repertoires in COVID-19. Clones were sequenced by immunoSEQ multiplex PCR, and TCRdb holds only the in-frame ones, with some missing. This sample has hundreds of thousands of clones, with 89% found just once. Sequencing was done on a sample of peripheral blood. The receptor source for this set is a woman younger than 45 with COVID-19, enrolled during active disease.

The rearrangement joins TRBV15 to TRBJ2-7, with 7 nucleotides matching TRBD2. Per the germline V gene, CDR1 is LNHNV and CDR2 is YYDKDF (reference sequence). This CDR3 region has 17 residues. V gave up 0 bases and J gave up 1 base; unmatched junction bases: 9. The CDR3 DNA is TGTGCCACCAGCAGAGATCAGGGCCGGACTAGATCCTACGAGCAGTACTTC. This sequence encodes CATSRDQGRTRSYEQYF.

The J gene is TRBJ1-5, the V gene TRBV7-8; 9 positions agree with TRBD1. CDR3 length: 14 residues. V trimming: 5 bases; J trimming: 5 bases; junction bases outside the gene matches: 4. Germline CDR1 SGHVS, CDR2 FQNEAQ. CDR3 protein: CASSGRDRDQPQHF. The CDR3 bases are TGTGCCAGCAGCGGCCGGGACAGGGATCAGCCCCAGCATTTT. The variable domain in full, completed from reference TRBV7-8 and TRBJ1-5, reads GAGVSQSPRYKVAKRGQDVALRCDPISGHVSLFWYQQALGQGPEFLTYFQNEAQLDKSGLPSDRFFAERPEGSVSTLKIQRTQQEDSAVYLCASSGRDRDQPQHFGDGTRLSIL.

This chain links TRBV28 with TRBJ1-5, with D hard to call. The CDR3 has 13 residues. Trimming removed 2 bases from V and 6 bases from J, with 8 bases in between. Germline lookup yields CDR1 MDHEN and CDR2 SYDVKM. The CDR3 region has the DNA TGTGCCAGCAGTTTAGGGAGGTTTCAGCCCCAGCATTTT. Encoded protein: CASSLGRFQPQHF.

The chain employs TRBV19 and TRBJ1-5, with D perhaps matching TRBD1 (5 bases). Trimming took off 4 bases at V and 1 base at J, with 14 bases between the two ends. This CDR3 has 16 amino acids. CDR1 and CDR2 from the germline V gene are LNHDA and SQIVND (reference sequence). CDR3 coding DNA: TGTGCCAGTAGTACCTCAAGCGACAGAAGCAATCAGCCCCAGCATTTT. Translating gives CASSTSSDRSNQPQHF.

The rearrangement joins TRBV27 to TRBJ1-1; D is perhaps TRBD1 (6 bases). Trimming removed 5 bases at V and 0 bases at J, with 16 bases between. Germline V gene sequence: CDR1 MNHEY, CDR2 SMNVEV (reference sequence). This CDR3 has 16 amino acids. The CDR3 nucleotides are TGTGCCAGCAGTCCGGGACGGGGGGGGCTGAACACTGAAGCTTTCTTT. It is translated as CASSPGRGGLNTEAFF.

J is TRBJ1-2 and V is TRBV30; D not resolved. Germline CDR1 and CDR2: GTSNPN and SVGIG (reference sequence). Trimming pared 2 bases from V and 4 bases from J, leaving 8 bases between. This CDR3 comprises 12 residues. The CDR3 is CAWSIGSYGYTF. In nucleotides, the CDR3 is TGTGCCTGGAGTATCGGGAGCTATGGCTACACCTTC. Based on the CDR3 plus reference TRBV30 and TRBJ1-2, the full variable domain is SQTIHQWPATLVQPVGSPLSLECTVEGTSNPNLYWYRQAAGRGLQLLFYSVGIGQISSEVPQNLSASRPQDRQFILSSKKLLLSDSGFYLCAWSIGSYGYTFGSGTRLTVV.

The chain links TRBV5-6 to TRBJ2-5; tentatively, D is TRBD1 (5 bases). V lost 0 bases and J 13 bases, leaving 10 bases between the germline ends. Germline V gene data show CDR1 as SGHDT and CDR2 as YYEEEE. The CDR3 spans 11 residues. This CDR3 is CASSLGQSLYF. As DNA, the CDR3 is TGTGCCAGCAGCTTGGGACAGAGCTTGTACTTC.

The chain is built from TRBV5-1 and TRBJ1-4; D gene uncertain. CDR1 SGHRS and CDR2 YFSETQ come from the germline V gene. V lost 7 bases and J lost 0, with 7 bases in between. This CDR3 spans 13 amino acids. The CDR3 bases are TGCGCCAGCTCCCGCGCAACTAATGAAAAACTGTTTTTT. Protein product: CASSRATNEKLFF.

The rearrangement joins TRBV10-3 to TRBJ1-4; D possibly corresponds to TRBD1 (6 bases). The CDR3 covers 15 residues. Germline CDR1 reads ENHRY; CDR2 reads SYGVKD. V was shortened by 0 bases and J by 3 bases, with 8 bases between the two germline ends. This CDR3 is CAISESWTANEKLFF. The CDR3 DNA sequence: TGTGCCATCAGTGAGTCATGGACAGCTAATGAAAAACTGTTTTTT.

The chain combines TRBV24-1 with TRBJ1-1; D may be TRBD1 (6 bases). Germline values: CDR1 KGHDR, CDR2 SFDVKD. The V end was cut by 4 bases, the J end by 9 bases, with 14 bases between. The CDR3 length is 13 residues. The CDR3 bases are TGTGCCACCAGTGACGGGACACTCCCTCAAGCTTTCTTT. This sequence encodes CATSDGTLPQAFF.